This T cell receptor (beta chain) was obtained from a study of T cells in Graves' hyperthyroidism and ophthalmopathy. Study-wide background: At initial diagnosis, before any treatment had begun, peripheral blood was obtained.

Researchers took RNA transcripts and amplified the TCR beta CDR3 regions from them. RT-PCR in the first round (using the HTBI primer set) targeted the TCR CDR3. From the multiplex PCR reads, TCRdb called clonotypes with MiXCR, one entry per CDR3 protein. The sample comprises about 350,000 distinct CDR3 sequences, around a sixth of which are singletons, and around a sixth rests with the top ten. Exclusion of a patient resulted from uncontrolled infection, other autoimmune disease, pregnancy or lactation. Diagnostic decisions used clinical symptoms, serum thyroxine and TRAb, thyroid ultrasound and orbital computed tomography. This receptor was obtained from a woman aged 40 to 55 with Graves' ophthalmopathy. Sequencing input: blood.

The CDR3 region has the DNA TGCAGCGTTGCCCTCACCAGCGTGGGGGGCCGGATGAACACTGAAGCTTTCTTT. Translation: CSVALTSVGGRMNTEAFF. V is TRBV29-1 and J is TRBJ1-1; weak D call: TRBD1 (6 bases). V was cut by 4 bases and J by 0 bases, with 24 bases left in between. The CDR3 consists of 18 residues. CDR1 is SQVTM, CDR2 ANQGSEA, per germline.